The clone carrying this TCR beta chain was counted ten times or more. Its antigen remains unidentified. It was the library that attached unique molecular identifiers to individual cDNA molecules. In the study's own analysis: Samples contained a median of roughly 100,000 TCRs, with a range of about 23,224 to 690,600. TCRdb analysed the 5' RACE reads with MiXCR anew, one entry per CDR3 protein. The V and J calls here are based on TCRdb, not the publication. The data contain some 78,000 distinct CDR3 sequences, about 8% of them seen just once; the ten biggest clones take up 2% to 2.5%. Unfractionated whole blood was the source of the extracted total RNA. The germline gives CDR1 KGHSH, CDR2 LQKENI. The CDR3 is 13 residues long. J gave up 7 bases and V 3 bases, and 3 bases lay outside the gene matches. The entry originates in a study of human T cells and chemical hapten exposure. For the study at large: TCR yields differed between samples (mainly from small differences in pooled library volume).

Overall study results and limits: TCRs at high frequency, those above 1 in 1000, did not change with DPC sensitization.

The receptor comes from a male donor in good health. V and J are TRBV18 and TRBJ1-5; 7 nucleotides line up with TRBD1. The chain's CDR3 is CASSPQGGQPQHF. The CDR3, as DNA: TGTGCCAGCTCACCGCAGGGGGGCCAGCCCCAGCATTTT.